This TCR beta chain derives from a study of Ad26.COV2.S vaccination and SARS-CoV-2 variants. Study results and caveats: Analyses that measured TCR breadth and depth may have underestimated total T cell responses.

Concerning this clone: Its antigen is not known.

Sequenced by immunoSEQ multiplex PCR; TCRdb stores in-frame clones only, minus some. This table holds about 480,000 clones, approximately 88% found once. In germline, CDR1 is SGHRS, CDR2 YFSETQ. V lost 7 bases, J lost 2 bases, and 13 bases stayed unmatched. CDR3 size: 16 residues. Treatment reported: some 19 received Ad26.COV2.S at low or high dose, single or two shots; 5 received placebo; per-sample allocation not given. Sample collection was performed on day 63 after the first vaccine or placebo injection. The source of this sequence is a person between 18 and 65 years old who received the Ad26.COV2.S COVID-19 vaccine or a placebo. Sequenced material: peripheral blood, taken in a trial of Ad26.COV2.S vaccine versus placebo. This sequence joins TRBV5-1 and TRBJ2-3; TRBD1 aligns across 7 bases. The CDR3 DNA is TGCGCCAGCCTTCTGACCGGGACAGACTCCACAGATACGCAGTATTTT. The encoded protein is CASLLTGTDSTDTQYF.